This T cell receptor (beta chain) comes out of a study of immune cell composition in non-small cell lung cancer. Study-level points and caveats: Lung adenocarcinomas had lower top 10 clone scores and clonality than squamous tumours.

CDR1 and CDR2 (germline): SGHAT, FQNNGV. The length of the CDR3 is 13 residues. Trimming stripped 8 bases from V and 4 bases from J, with 14 bases between. The data were produced by immunoSEQ multiplex PCR, yet TCRdb's version contains in-frame clones alone and is incomplete. The repertoire holds some 3,000 clones, with over 65% as singletons. This clone was seen a few times. Its antigen is unknown. The gene calls are TRBV11-2 and TRBJ1-1, with D perhaps TRBD1 (6 bases). The sequenced sample was lung tumor tissue. The receptor comes from a human donor with non-small cell lung cancer. The CDR3 spells CASAQGRSTEAFF. In DNA form, the CDR3 reads TGTGCCAGCGCACAGGGACGGAGCACTGAAGCTTTCTTT. The full variable domain, completed using reference TRBV11-2 and TRBJ1-1, is EAGVAQSPRYKIIEKRQSVAFWCNPISGHATLYWYQQILGQGPKLLIQFQNNGVVDDSQLPKDRFSAERLKGVDSTLKIQPAKLEDSAVYLCASAQGRSTEAFFGQGTRLTVV.